The source of this T cell receptor (beta chain) is a study of T-cell reconstitution after alpha-beta-depleted transplantation in children. The germline V gene encodes CDR1 LGHNA and CDR2 YNFKEQ. The V end was cut by 5 bases, the J end by 7 bases, with 12 bases between. The CDR3 totals 13 residues. With regard to this clonotype: The antigen is unknown.

Unique molecular identifiers were incorporated when the TCRbeta library was constructed. TCRdb redid the calling of the PCR reads with MiXCR, one entry per CDR3 protein. The data contain about 980,000 distinct CDR3 sequences, 25% to 35% of them singletons. Findings of the study overall: One year post-transplant, T-cell counts and diversity were largely derived from T cells produced anew. Some patients' high day-60 TCRbeta diversity was traced to surviving recipient T cells and thymic progenitors. About two months after transplant, alpha-beta T cells reportedly came from several hundred expanded graft clones.

The specimen comprised PBMCs, mostly from graft donor cells, sampled 360 days after TCRalphabeta/CD19-depleted stem cell transplant. This chain joins TRBV4-2 and TRBJ2-1; tentatively, D is TRBD1 (6 bases). This receptor was obtained from a boy under two years old who had a stem cell transplant for SCID, so the T cells may come from the graft donor. The chain's CDR3 is CASSSDSLNEQFF. The CDR3 nucleotides read TGTGCCAGCAGCTCGGACAGTTTAAATGAGCAGTTCTTC.